These 25 T cell receptor beta chains were sequenced from one sample in a study of blood T cell repertoires in COVID-19 (dated by TCRdb to about 2020). The method behind the library was the immunoSEQ multiplex PCR assay. The immuneACCESS repertoire file appears here via TCRdb, limited to in-frame rearrangements. These files lack a portion of the clones; in checked studies, under half of the deficit traces to unresolved V genes, and the cause of the others is not known. The sample table lists about 480,000 clones, 88% of them with a count of one. Of the sample, 1.8% falls within the top ten clones. Sequencing input: PBMCs or T cells enriched from blood (not recorded which). The source is a woman between 40 and 50 years old who had recovered from COVID-19.

V usage is TRBV12-5 and J usage is TRBJ1-5; TRBD1 aligns across 10 bases. The CDR3 runs 19 residues. Germline V lookup: CDR1 LGHNT, CDR2 FRNRAP. Losses at the gene ends were 0 bases for V and 1 base for J; bases not matched to a gene: 9. CDR3 sequence reads: CASGLVLGGQGISNQPQHF. The CDR3 region has the DNA TGTGCTAGTGGTTTGGTACTTGGGGGACAGGGGATCAGCAATCAGCCCCAGCATTTT.

The chain employs TRBV9 and TRBJ2-3; possibly TRBD2 for D (6 bases). With 0 bases removed from V and 2 bases from J, the gap between germline ends came to 16 bases. Germline CDR1 SGDLS, CDR2 YYNGEE. The CDR3 has 17 residues. The chain's CDR3 is CASSVDNRDWDTDTQYF. The CDR3 DNA follows: TGTGCCAGCAGCGTAGATAACCGGGACTGGGACACAGATACGCAGTATTTT. Full variable domain (remainder filled in from reference TRBV9 and TRBJ2-3): DSGVTQTPKHLITATGQRVTLRCSPRSGDLSVYWYQQSLDQGLQFLIQYYNGEERAKGNILERFSAQQFPDLHSELNLSSLELGDSALYFCASSVDNRDWDTDTQYFGPGTRLTVL.

CDR3 residues: CASSRDSTTQYF. In DNA form, the CDR3 reads TGTGCCAGCAGTAGGGACTCAACGACCCAGTACTTC. J is TRBJ2-5 and V is TRBV12-3 or TRBV12-4, with D perhaps TRBD2 (6 bases). CDR3 length: 12 amino acids. Trimming left V 5 bases short and J 7 bases short, with 11 bases between.

The V call is TRBV27, the J call TRBJ2-3; 8 bases are a match to TRBD1. Losses at the gene ends were 1 base for V and 4 bases for J; bases not matched to a gene: 10. The CDR3 loop spans 17 amino acids. Germline CDR1 and CDR2: MNHEY and SMNVEV (reference sequence). This CDR3 is CASSLLWRDRKSDTQYF. In DNA form, the CDR3 reads TGTGCCAGCAGTTTATTATGGCGGGACAGGAAGTCAGATACGCAGTATTTT.

V usage is TRBV2 and J usage is TRBJ2-1; TRBD1 might be the D (5 bases). The CDR3 totals 14 residues. Germline loops: CDR1 SNHLY, CDR2 FYNNEI. With 7 bases removed from V and 2 bases from J, the gap between germline ends came to 12 bases. CDR3 DNA: TGTGCCAGCAAGGCAGGGTATACCTACAATGAGCAGTTCTTC. Amino acids: CASKAGYTYNEQFF.

The chain joins TRBV28 to TRBJ2-7; 9 bases map to TRBD1. The germline gives CDR1 MDHEN, CDR2 SYDVKM. This CDR3 is 15 amino acids long. V lost 2 bases and J lost 2; bases outside the gene matches: 4. The CDR3 protein is CASSLNRDRAYEQYF. The CDR3 bases are TGTGCCAGCAGTTTAAATCGGGACAGGGCCTACGAGCAGTACTTC.

In regard to this clone: Other DNA variants within this sample encode the same CDR3. The V and J genes are TRBV19 and TRBJ2-7; TRBD2 matches 7 bases. With 1 base clipped from V and 4 bases from J, the junction kept 4 bases outside the gene matches. Germline CDR1 and CDR2: LNHDA and SQIVND (reference sequence). This CDR3 region has 14 residues. The CDR3 DNA reads TGTGCCAGTAGTATAGGAACTAGCGAGTACGAGCAGTACTTC. Translating it yields CASSIGTSEYEQYF.

This sequence joins TRBV3-1 (or the pseudogene TRBV3-2) and TRBJ1-1; D ambiguous. The CDR3 is 14 residues long. Germline V gene sequence: CDR1 LGHDT, CDR2 YNNKEL (reference sequence). Trimming stripped 1 base from V and 1 base from J, with 7 bases between. DNA of the CDR3: TGTGCCAGCAGCCAAGGGCTCCAGAACACTGAAGCTTTCTTT. It codes for CASSQGLQNTEAFF.

This chain uses TRBV7-2 with TRBJ1-1; 7 bases fit TRBD1. V lost 6 bases and J lost 6; bases outside the gene matches: 7. Per the germline V gene, CDR1 is SGHTA and CDR2 is FQGNSA. This CDR3 contains 13 residues. DNA of the CDR3: TGTGCCAGCAGGTCTGTAGGGGGCTCTGAAGCTTTCTTT. This gives the protein CASRSVGGSEAFF.

The chain links TRBV15 to TRBJ1-2; D ambiguous. Germline V gene lookup returns CDR1 LNHNV and CDR2 YYDKDF (reference sequence). Trimming shortened V by 0 bases and J by 4 bases, and 9 bases separated the two germline ends. The CDR3 has 14 amino acids. The CDR3 DNA reads TGTGCCACCAGCAGAGATACACAGCTCTATGGCTACACCTTC. This encodes CATSRDTQLYGYTF. Together with reference TRBV15 and TRBJ1-2, the CDR3 gives the full variable domain: DAMVIQNPRYQVTQFGKPVTLSCSQTLNHNVMYWYQQKSSQAPKLLFHYYDKDFNNEADTPDNFQSRRPNTSFCFLDIRSPGLGDTAMYLCATSRDTQLYGYTFGSGTRLTVV.

The chain has TRBV19 and TRBJ1-1, with 8 bases aligning to TRBD1. J was trimmed by 4 bases and V by 4 bases; bases with no gene match: 2. The CDR3 extends over 13 amino acids. The germline V gene encodes CDR1 LNHDA and CDR2 SQIVND (reference sequence). CDR3 bases: TGTGCCAGTAGTAAACAGGGGGTCACTGAAGCTTTCTTT. Residues: CASSKQGVTEAFF.

CDR3 region: CASSEDRWWDYGYTF. The CDR3 DNA sequence: TGTGCCAGCAGTGAAGACAGGTGGTGGGACTATGGCTACACCTTC. The chain employs TRBV6-4 and TRBJ1-2; TRBD1 might be the D (6 bases). Germline loops: CDR1 MRHNA, CDR2 SNTAGT. This CDR3 has 15 amino acids. Trimming left V 3 bases short and J 3 bases short, with 14 bases between.

The chain recombines TRBV6-1 with TRBJ2-3; D perhaps matches TRBD2 (6 bases). This CDR3 comprises 14 residues. Germline CDR1 MNHNS, CDR2 SASEGT. V was cut by 1 base and J by 3 bases, with 8 bases left in between. The CDR3 DNA is TGTGCCAGCAGTGAAGGGGCGGGGACAGATACGCAGTATTTT. Encoded protein: CASSEGAGTDTQYF.

This chain uses TRBV28 with TRBJ1-6; 9 bases match TRBD1. Germline CDR1 MDHEN, CDR2 SYDVKM. The CDR3 sequence is 14 residues long. With V trimmed by 6 bases and J by 6 bases, 3 bases remained unmatched. The CDR3 DNA reads as TGTGCCAGCAGCTCGGGACAGGGTAATTCACCCCTCCACTTT. Its translation: CASSSGQGNSPLHF.

The chain uses TRBV5-1 and TRBJ1-2; 8 nucleotides agree with TRBD1. Germline V gene data show CDR1 as SGHRS and CDR2 as YFSETQ. Germline trimming cut 1 base from V and 5 bases from J; bases unmatched to any gene: 10. The CDR3 is made up of 16 amino acids. CDR3 sequence: CASSLRDDRGVYGYTF. The CDR3 DNA reads TGCGCCAGCAGCTTGCGTGATGACAGGGGTGTTTATGGCTACACCTTC.

About this clone: The identical CDR3 is also encoded by other nucleotide sequences in the sample. The V call is TRBV11-2, the J call TRBJ1-3; 8 bases line up with TRBD1. This CDR3 is 14 amino acids long. Trimming took 4 bases from V and 1 from J; bases not matched to a gene: 0. CDR1 is SGHAT, CDR2 FQNNGV, per germline. CDR3 in amino acids: CASSYRGSGNTIYF. CDR3 in DNA: TGTGCCAGCAGCTACAGGGGGTCTGGAAACACCATATATTTT.

This rearrangement joins TRBV5-8 to TRBJ2-2, with TRBD1 as a possible D gene (5 bases). V dropped 0 bases and J dropped 7 bases, with 13 bases sitting between them. Germline values: CDR1 SGHTS, CDR2 YDEGEE. This CDR3 spans 15 amino acids. This CDR3 is CASSLVSSGYGELFF. CDR3 coding DNA: TGTGCCAGCAGCTTGGTGTCCTCAGGGTACGGGGAGCTGTTTTTT.

This chain joins TRBV6-1 and TRBJ1-4, with no clear D. From germline, CDR1 is MNHNS and CDR2 SASEGT. This CDR3 has 12 amino acids. Trimming removed 3 bases from V and 15 bases from J, with 14 bases in between. CDR3 amino acids: CASSEGGSWMFF. CDR3 sequence (DNA): TGTGCCAGCAGTGAGGGAGGGAGTTGGATGTTTTTT.

The chain uses TRBV7-2 and TRBJ1-1; TRBD1 might be the D (5 bases). V dropped 1 base and J dropped 7 bases, with 16 bases sitting between them. Germline V gene sequence: CDR1 SGHTA, CDR2 FQGNSA. This CDR3 has 15 amino acids. CDR3 nucleotides: TGTGCCAGCAGCTTAGAAATGTCTCAAAGGGGTGAAGCTTTCTTT. It is translated as CASSLEMSQRGEAFF.

The chain employs TRBV29-1 and TRBJ1-1; possible D gene TRBD1, 6 bases. The CDR3 is made up of 14 amino acids. The germline V gene has CDR1 SQVTM and CDR2 ANQGSEA. Trimming stripped 2 bases from V and 3 bases from J, with 13 bases between. CDR3 amino acids: CSVEWQGHHTEAFF. In DNA, the CDR3 is TGCAGCGTTGAATGGCAGGGACACCACACTGAAGCTTTCTTT.

The chain couples TRBV2 to TRBJ1-2; TRBD1 matches 8 bases. V shed 7 bases and J 2 bases; nucleotides not matched to a gene: 24. CDR3 length equals 20 residues. Germline values: CDR1 SNHLY, CDR2 FYNNEI. The CDR3 DNA follows: TGTGCCAGCATAAGGGGACACCGACAATACTCAGGGGGCCGGAACTATGGCTACACCTTC. The encoded protein is CASIRGHRQYSGGRNYGYTF.

The chain joins TRBV21-1 to TRBJ1-1; the listed D gene, TRBD1, was not tested against the DNA. TRBV21-1 is assigned pseudogene status. The CDR3 spans 14 residues. DNA for the CDR3: TGTGCCAGCAGCAAAGGGGGACAGCGCACTGAAGCTTTCTTT. Its translation is CASSKGGQRTEAFF.

The chain is built from TRBV6-1 and TRBJ2-2; D unclear. This CDR3 region has 13 residues. The germline V and J ends were trimmed by 2 bases and 3 bases, with 4 bases remaining between them. The germline V gene encodes CDR1 MNHNS and CDR2 SASEGT. The CDR3 DNA reads TGTGCCAGCAGTGAACTATACACCGGGGAGCTGTTTTTT. It specifies CASSELYTGELFF.

CDR3 residues: CASNSAGGTEAFF. CDR3 nucleotides: TGTGCCAGCAACTCAGCAGGGGGCACTGAAGCTTTCTTT. The J gene is TRBJ1-1, the V gene TRBV7-9; 7 bases align to TRBD1. The CDR3 has 13 amino acids. Germline V CDR1 and CDR2: SEHNR, FQNEAQ (reference sequence). V trimming: 7 bases; J trimming: 4 bases; junction bases outside the gene matches: 6.

The V call is TRBV30, the J call TRBJ2-7; possibly TRBD2 for D (6 bases). The germline V and J ends were trimmed by 3 bases and 0 bases, with 12 bases remaining between them. From germline, CDR1 is GTSNPN and CDR2 SVGIG (reference sequence). The CDR3 has 14 residues. The DNA of the CDR3 is TGTGCCTGGAGCTCCGGGGGAAGCTCCTACGAGCAGTACTTC. Its protein product is CAWSSGGSSYEQYF.